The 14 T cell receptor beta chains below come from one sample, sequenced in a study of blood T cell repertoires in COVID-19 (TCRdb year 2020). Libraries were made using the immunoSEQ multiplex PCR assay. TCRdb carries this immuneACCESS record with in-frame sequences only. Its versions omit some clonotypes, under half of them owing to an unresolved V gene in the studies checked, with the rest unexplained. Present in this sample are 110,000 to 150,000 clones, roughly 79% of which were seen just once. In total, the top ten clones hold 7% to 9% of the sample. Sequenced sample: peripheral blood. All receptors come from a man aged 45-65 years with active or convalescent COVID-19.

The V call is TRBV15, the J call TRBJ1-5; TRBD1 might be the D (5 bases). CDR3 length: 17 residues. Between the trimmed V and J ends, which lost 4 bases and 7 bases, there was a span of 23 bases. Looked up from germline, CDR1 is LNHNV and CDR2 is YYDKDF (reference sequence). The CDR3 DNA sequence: TGTGCCACCAGCACCTCCCCCGGGTGGACATCGAGACAGCCCCAGCATTTT. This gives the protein CATSTSPGWTSRQPQHF.

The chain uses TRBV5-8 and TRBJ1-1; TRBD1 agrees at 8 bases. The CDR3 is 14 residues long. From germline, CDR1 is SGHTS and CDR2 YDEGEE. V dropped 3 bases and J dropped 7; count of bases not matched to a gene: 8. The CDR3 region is CASSWGTGPGEAFF. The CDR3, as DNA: TGTGCCAGCAGCTGGGGGACAGGCCCGGGTGAAGCTTTCTTT.

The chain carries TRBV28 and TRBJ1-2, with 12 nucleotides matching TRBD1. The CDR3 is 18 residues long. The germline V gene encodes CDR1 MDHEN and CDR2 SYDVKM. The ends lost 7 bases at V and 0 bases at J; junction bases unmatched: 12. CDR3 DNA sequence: TGTGCCAGCACCCGAATCCGGGACAGGGGGCCAGCTAACTATGGCTACACCTTC. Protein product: CASTRIRDRGPANYGYTF.

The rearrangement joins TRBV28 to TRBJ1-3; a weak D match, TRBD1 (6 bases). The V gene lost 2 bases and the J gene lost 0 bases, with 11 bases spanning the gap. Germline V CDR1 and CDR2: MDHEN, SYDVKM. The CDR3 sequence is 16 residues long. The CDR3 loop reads CASSLGPRGSGNTIYF. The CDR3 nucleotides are TGTGCCAGCAGTTTAGGTCCCAGGGGCTCTGGAAACACCATATATTTT. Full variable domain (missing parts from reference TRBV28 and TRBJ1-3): DVKVTQSSRYLVKRTGEKVFLECVQDMDHENMFWYRQDPGLGLRLIYFSYDVKMKEKGDIPEGYSVSREKKERFSLILESASTNQTSMYLCASSLGPRGSGNTIYFGEGSWLTVV.

CDR3 loop: CASSAGTSTDYNEQFF. The DNA for the CDR3 is TGTGCCAGCAGCGCCGGGACTAGCACGGATTACAATGAGCAGTTCTTC. This chain uses TRBV9 with TRBJ2-1; 9 bases line up with TRBD2. Germline V gene sequence: CDR1 SGDLS, CDR2 YYNGEE. J gave up 4 bases and V 3 bases, and 8 bases lay outside the gene matches. This CDR3 has 16 amino acids.

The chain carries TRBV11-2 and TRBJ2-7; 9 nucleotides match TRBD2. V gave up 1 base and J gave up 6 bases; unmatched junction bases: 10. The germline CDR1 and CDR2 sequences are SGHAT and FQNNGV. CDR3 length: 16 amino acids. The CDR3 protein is CASSLVAGAPRGEQYF. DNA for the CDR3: TGTGCCAGCAGCTTAGTAGCGGGGGCCCCTCGGGGCGAGCAGTACTTC.

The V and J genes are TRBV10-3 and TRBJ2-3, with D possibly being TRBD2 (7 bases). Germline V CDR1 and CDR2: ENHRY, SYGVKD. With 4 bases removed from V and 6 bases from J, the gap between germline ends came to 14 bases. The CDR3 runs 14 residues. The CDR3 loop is CAISGRGGWDTQYF. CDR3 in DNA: TGTGCCATCAGTGGAAGGGGGGGATGGGATACGCAGTATTTT.

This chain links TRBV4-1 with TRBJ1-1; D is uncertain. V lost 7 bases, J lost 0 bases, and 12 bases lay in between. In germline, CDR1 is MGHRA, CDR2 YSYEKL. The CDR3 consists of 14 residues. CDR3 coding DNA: TGCGCCAGCACGGGGAGAGGCATGAACACTGAAGCTTTCTTT. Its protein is CASTGRGMNTEAFF.

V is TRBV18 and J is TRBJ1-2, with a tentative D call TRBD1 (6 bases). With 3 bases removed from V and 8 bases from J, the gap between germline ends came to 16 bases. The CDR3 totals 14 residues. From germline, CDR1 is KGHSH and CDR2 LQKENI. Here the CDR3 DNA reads TGTGCCAGCTCACCCGCTCCGGGGACAACCGGCTACACCTTC. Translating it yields CASSPAPGTTGYTF.

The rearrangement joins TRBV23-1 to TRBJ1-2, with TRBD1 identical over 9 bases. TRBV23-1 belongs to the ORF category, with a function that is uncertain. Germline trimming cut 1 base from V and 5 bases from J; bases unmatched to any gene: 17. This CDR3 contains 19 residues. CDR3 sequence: CASSQFRRDRENPLYGYTF. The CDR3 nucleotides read TGCGCCAGCAGTCAATTTCGGAGGGACAGGGAGAATCCCCTATATGGCTACACCTTC.

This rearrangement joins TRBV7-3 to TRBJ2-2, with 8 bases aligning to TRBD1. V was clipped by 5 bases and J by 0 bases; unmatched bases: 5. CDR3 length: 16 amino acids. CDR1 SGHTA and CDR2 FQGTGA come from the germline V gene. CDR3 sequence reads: CASSPQGATNTGELFF. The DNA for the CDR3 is TGTGCCAGCAGCCCCCAGGGGGCCACGAACACCGGGGAGCTGTTTTTT.

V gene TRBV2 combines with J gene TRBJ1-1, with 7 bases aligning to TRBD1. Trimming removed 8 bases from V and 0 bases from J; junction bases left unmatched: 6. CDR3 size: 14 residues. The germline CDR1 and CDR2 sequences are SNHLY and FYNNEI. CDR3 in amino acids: CASRYRGLNTEAFF. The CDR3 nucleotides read TGTGCCAGCCGATACAGGGGTCTGAACACTGAAGCTTTCTTT.

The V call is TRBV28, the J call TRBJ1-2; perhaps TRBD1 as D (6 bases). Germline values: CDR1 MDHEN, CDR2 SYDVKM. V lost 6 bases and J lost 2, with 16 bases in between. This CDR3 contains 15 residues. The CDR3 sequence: CASSRMTDRNYGYTF. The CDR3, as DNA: TGTGCCAGCAGCCGAATGACAGACAGGAACTATGGCTACACCTTC.

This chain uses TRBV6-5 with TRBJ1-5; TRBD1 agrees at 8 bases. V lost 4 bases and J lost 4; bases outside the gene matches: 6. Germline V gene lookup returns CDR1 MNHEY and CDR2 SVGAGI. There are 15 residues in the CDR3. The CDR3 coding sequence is TGTGCCAGCAGTTCTGACAGGGGAGGAAATCAGCCCCAGCATTTT. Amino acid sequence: CASSSDRGGNQPQHF.